This T cell receptor (beta chain) was profiled in a study of CD8 T cells in ankylosing spondylitis (dated by TCRdb to about 2017). Regarding the study in general: The study set out to find disease-linked TCR variants by profiling T cell receptor beta repertoires in ankylosing spondylitis patients and healthy donors. The full study cohort comprised around 25 ankylosing spondylitis patients and 85 to 120 healthy donors. Samples of peripheral blood were taken, and for ankylosing spondylitis patients, synovial fluid was collected as well.

The CDR3 goes from the cysteine to the phenylalanine over 14 residues. Only CDR3 DNA remains: 42 bases, in frame from the first base. From the germline V gene, CDR1 is LGHNA and CDR2 is YSLEER. Here V drops 3 bases and J drops 11 bases, and the junction holds 10 bases not matched to any gene. This clonotype was observed many times. No cognate antigen has been identified for it. Nothing much larger sits one base from this clone, and base qualities are not available. The run used an Illumina HiSeq 2500. TCR beta libraries were prepared by quantitative 5'-RACE with molecular barcodes. The paper's data handling went like this. A new computational method based on a probabilistic model of VDJ rearrangement was used to identify disease-linked TCR variants. TCRdb handled the public reads itself, with Q25 trimming in fastp and clone calling in MiXCR, and kept productive beta chains. For every CDR3 protein sequence, its rows merge into one entry that carries the most common genes and DNA. These V and J calls originate from TCRdb's pipeline instead of the authors' own analysis. Present in this sample are roughly 91,000 distinct CDR3 sequences, about 8.3% of which were seen just once. The ten largest clones represent roughly 9.9% of the sample.

Overall study outcomes, separate from this receptor: In peripheral blood, the disease-linked clones were found at relatively low frequencies and had a CD8+ phenotype. Blood from ankylosing spondylitis patients appeared to be characterized by a TCR beta motif composed of 7 to 9 highly homologous amino acid variants. Some motif variants were previously reported in synovial fluid and blood of reactive arthritis patients, suggesting common disease-initiation mechanisms. Significant enrichment of the disease-linked clones was reported in matched synovial fluid samples from ankylosing spondylitis patients.

The V and J segments used are TRBV4-3 and TRBJ2-1, with 7 junctional bases fitting TRBD1. Input material: blood, either unsorted or a sorted T cell fraction (not recorded which). This receptor was obtained from a male donor with ankylosing spondylitis or in good health (not recorded which). The CDR3 corresponds to CASSHELRDRQQFF. Here is the DNA: TGCGCCAGCAGCCATGAACTCCGGGACAGACAGCAGTTCTTC.